This is a list of T cell receptor beta chains from one sample in a study of cytomegalovirus exposure and HLA in healthy donors. Clones were sequenced by immunoSEQ multiplex PCR, and TCRdb holds only the in-frame ones, with some missing. This sample has 100,000 to 150,000 clones, with more than 8% found just once. Sequences were obtained from PBMCs. Receptor source: a man aged 35-49 years in good health and CMV-seronegative. Both conserved end residues are part of each CDR3. The order of the fields is CDR3 length, J gene, D gene, clone size, V gene, CDR3 protein, CDR3 DNA. A D gene is named only where the DNA matches it firmly. Some rows mark clone size as missing; the rest say once, few, many or name a class of expanded clone.

CDR3 length: 14
J gene: TRBJ2-7
D gene: TRBD1
clone size: .
V gene: TRBV14
CDR3 protein: CASSQWGQGYAQYF
CDR3 DNA: TGTGCCAGCAGCCAATGGGGACAGGGTTACGCGCAGTACTTC

CDR3 length: 14
J gene: TRBJ1-1
D gene: .
clone size: .
V gene: TRBV27
CDR3 protein: CASSFGGVSTEAFF
CDR3 DNA: TGTGCCAGCAGTTTTGGAGGGGTTTCGACTGAAGCTTTCTTT

CDR3 length: 12
J gene: TRBJ2-2
D gene: .
clone size: few
V gene: TRBV5-4
CDR3 protein: CASSRGSGELFF
CDR3 DNA: TGTGCCAGCTCTAGGGGCTCCGGGGAGCTGTTTTTT

CDR3 length: 13
J gene: TRBJ2-5
D gene: .
clone size: .
V gene: TRBV7-2
CDR3 protein: CASSLGGVPTQYF
CDR3 DNA: TGTGCCAGCAGCTTAGGAGGAGTCCCGACCCAGTACTTC

CDR3 length: 16
J gene: TRBJ2-3
D gene: TRBD2
clone size: few
V gene: TRBV5-4
CDR3 protein: CASSSGLAGTTDTQYF
CDR3 DNA: TGTGCCAGCAGCTCGGGACTAGCGGGGACCACAGATACGCAGTATTTT

CDR3 length: 13
J gene: TRBJ1-2
D gene: TRBD1
clone size: .
V gene: TRBV5-4
CDR3 protein: CAGSSGQEYGYTF
CDR3 DNA: TGTGCCGGCAGCTCGGGACAGGAATATGGCTACACCTTC

CDR3 length: 13
J gene: TRBJ2-1
D gene: TRBD1
clone size: .
V gene: TRBV6-1
CDR3 protein: CASSEGDRRGGFF
CDR3 DNA: TGTGCCAGCAGTGAGGGGGACAGGCGAGGTGGGTTCTTC

CDR3 length: 16
J gene: TRBJ1-4
D gene: .
clone size: .
V gene: TRBV7-9
CDR3 protein: CASSFWGEQPEEKLFF
CDR3 DNA: TGTGCCAGCAGCTTCTGGGGGGAACAACCGGAGGAAAAACTGTTTTTT

CDR3 length: 13
J gene: TRBJ1-5
D gene: .
clone size: .
V gene: TRBV6-5
CDR3 protein: CASSYSYNQPQHF
CDR3 DNA: TGTGCCAGCAGTTACTCATACAATCAGCCCCAGCATTTT

CDR3 length: 13
J gene: TRBJ2-7
D gene: TRBD2
clone size: few
V gene: TRBV6-1
CDR3 protein: CASSGLAPYEQYF
CDR3 DNA: TGTGCCAGCAGTGGACTAGCCCCCTACGAGCAGTACTTC

CDR3 length: 14
J gene: TRBJ2-7
D gene: TRBD1
clone size: .
V gene: TRBV6-5
CDR3 protein: CASSPTGVVYEQYF
CDR3 DNA: TGTGCCAGCAGCCCGACAGGGGTGGTATACGAGCAGTACTTC

CDR3 length: 12
J gene: TRBJ2-1
D gene: .
clone size: .
V gene: TRBV6-5
CDR3 protein: CASSETRNEQFF
CDR3 DNA: TGTGCCAGCAGTGAAACTAGAAATGAGCAGTTCTTC

CDR3 length: 14
J gene: TRBJ1-6
D gene: .
clone size: .
V gene: TRBV6-6
CDR3 protein: CASKPGTPNSPLHF
CDR3 DNA: TGTGCCAGCAAACCCGGGACACCAAATTCACCCCTCCACTTT

CDR3 length: 15
J gene: TRBJ2-3
D gene: TRBD2
clone size: .
V gene: TRBV4-2
CDR3 protein: CASSSLRGGTDTQYF
CDR3 DNA: TGTGCCAGCAGCTCCCTGCGGGGGGGCACAGATACGCAGTATTTT

CDR3 length: 15
J gene: TRBJ2-1
D gene: .
clone size: few
V gene: TRBV19
CDR3 protein: CASSFSVSSYNEQFF
CDR3 DNA: TGTGCCAGTAGTTTTTCGGTGAGCTCCTACAATGAGCAGTTCTTC

CDR3 length: 13
J gene: TRBJ1-1
D gene: .
clone size: few
V gene: TRBV7-2
CDR3 protein: CASSKRGGPEAFF
CDR3 DNA: TGTGCCAGCAGCAAACGGGGGGGCCCTGAAGCTTTCTTT

CDR3 length: 15
J gene: TRBJ2-1
D gene: TRBD1
clone size: few
V gene: TRBV9
CDR3 protein: CASSVGDRGLDEQFF
CDR3 DNA: TGTGCCAGCAGCGTAGGCGACAGGGGGCTGGATGAGCAGTTCTTC

CDR3 length: 14
J gene: TRBJ1-2
D gene: .
clone size: few
V gene: TRBV5-5
CDR3 protein: CASSSLTGRRGYTF
CDR3 DNA: TGTGCCAGCAGCTCCCTGACGGGAAGACGTGGCTACACCTTC

CDR3 length: 11
J gene: TRBJ2-1
D gene: .
clone size: few
V gene: TRBV6-4
CDR3 protein: CASSAGYEQFF
CDR3 DNA: TGTGCCAGCAGTGCCGGTTATGAGCAGTTCTTC

CDR3 length: 13
J gene: TRBJ2-7
D gene: TRBD1
clone size: .
V gene: TRBV10-2
CDR3 protein: CASSDPTGAEQYF
CDR3 DNA: TGCGCCAGCAGTGATCCGACAGGGGCCGAGCAGTACTTC

CDR3 length: 14
J gene: TRBJ2-7
D gene: TRBD2
clone size: few
V gene: TRBV7-2
CDR3 protein: CASSLPGLAYEQYF
CDR3 DNA: TGTGCCAGCAGCCTACCGGGACTAGCCTACGAGCAGTACTTC

CDR3 length: 16
J gene: TRBJ1-5
D gene: TRBD1
clone size: few
V gene: TRBV27
CDR3 protein: CASSFTGGASNQPQHF
CDR3 DNA: TGTGCCAGCAGTTTCACAGGGGGCGCGAGCAATCAGCCCCAGCATTTT

CDR3 length: 15
J gene: TRBJ2-1
D gene: TRBD1
clone size: .
V gene: TRBV7-6
CDR3 protein: CASSKQGSSYNEQFF
CDR3 DNA: TGTGCCAGCAGCAAACAGGGGAGCTCCTACAATGAGCAGTTCTTC